A selection of T cell receptor beta chains follows, all from one sample in a study of response to subunit inactivated influenza vaccine. TCRdb processed the RT-PCR reads anew with MiXCR; each CDR3 protein has one entry. Among 500,000 or so distinct CDR3 sequences, about 17% were seen once, and the ten largest hold 3%. The material was CD4+ T cells sorted from PBMCs, obtained around 25 months after vaccination. These receptors were collected from a man between 50 and 69 years old who received an inactivated influenza vaccine. Each CDR3 is given with its conserved first and last residue. D genes are given only for firm matches. The listing skips clone size in some rows; elsewhere it reads once, few, many or a size class.

TRBV20-1,-,TRBJ2-3,-,TGCAGTGCTAGAGGAGGCTGGGGGCGCAGAGATACGCAGTATTTT,CSARGGWGRRDTQYF
TRBV6-5,few,TRBJ1-2,-,TGTGCCAGCAGTTATAGCTCCGGCTTGGGCTACACCTTC,CASSYSSGLGYTF
TRBV11-3,many,TRBJ2-6,-,TGTGCCAGCAGCTTAGTTGGGGGGAAGAACTCTGGGGCCAACGTCCTGACTTTC,CASSLVGGKNSGANVLTF
TRBV20-1,many,TRBJ2-1,TRBD2,TGCAGTGCCCCGGGGGGTTACTCCTACAATGAGCAGTTCTTC,CSAPGGYSYNEQFF
TRBV6-2/TRBV6-3,-,TRBJ2-4,TRBD2,TGTGCCAGCAGTCATGGACTAGCGGGACTAGCCAAAAACATTCAGTACTTC,CASSHGLAGLAKNIQYF
TRBV28,few,TRBJ2-5,-,TGTGCCAGTCAGGGGTGGTTCGAGCAAGAGACCCAGTACTTC,CASQGWFEQETQYF
TRBV12-3/TRBV12-4,-,TRBJ1-5,TRBD1,TGTGCCAGCTCTCCAGGGGGGAACAATCAGCCCCAGCATTTT,CASSPGGNNQPQHF
TRBV29-1,few,TRBJ2-2,TRBD1,TGCAGCGTAAGGGGGGACAGGGGGCGAGAAGTGAACACCGGGGAGCTGTTTTTT,CSVRGDRGREVNTGELFF
TRBV29-1,few,TRBJ2-7,-,TGCAGCGTTTCTTTTGGGAACGAGCAGTACTTC,CSVSFGNEQYF
TRBV3-1,-,TRBJ2-7,TRBD2,TGTGCCAGCAGCCACGGCGGTATGACTAGCGGGTCCCACGAGCAGTACTTC,CASSHGGMTSGSHEQYF
TRBV7-9,-,TRBJ2-7,TRBD2,TGTGCCAGCAGCCCCCTCGAATGGGGGAGGGGCGAGCAGTACTTC,CASSPLEWGRGEQYF
TRBV9,few,TRBJ1-2,TRBD1,TGTGCCAGCAGCGAGGGGACAGGGTACAACTATGGCTACACCTTC,CASSEGTGYNYGYTF
TRBV4-2,-,TRBJ2-3,-,TGCGCCAGCAGCCAAGAGTTTCGTGCTAGCACAGATACGCAGTATTTT,CASSQEFRASTDTQYF
TRBV6-6,-,TRBJ2-7,-,TGTGCCAGCAGCAAATCCGACCTCTACGAGCAGTACTTC,CASSKSDLYEQYF
TRBV12-3/TRBV12-4,-,TRBJ2-1,-,TGTGCCAGCAGTCCCCTTAGGGAGTATGAGCAGTTCTTC,CASSPLREYEQFF
TRBV6-2/TRBV6-3,-,TRBJ2-1,-,TGTGCCAGCAGTTACTATGGCAGAAGAAGCTCCTACAATGAGCAGTTCTTC,CASSYYGRRSSYNEQFF
TRBV7-2,-,TRBJ2-1,TRBD2,TGTGCCAGCAGCTTAACTAGCGGGAGTTTGGATGAGCAGTTCTTC,CASSLTSGSLDEQFF
TRBV12-3/TRBV12-4,-,TRBJ1-3,-,TGTGCCAGCACAAACAGGGCGGCGGGAAACACCATATATTTT,CASTNRAAGNTIYF
TRBV4-2,-,TRBJ2-3,TRBD2,TGTGCCAGCAGCCAAGATCAGGCGGGGGCAGATACGCAGTATTTT,CASSQDQAGADTQYF
TRBV29-1,many,TRBJ2-3,-,TGCAGCGTTGAAGATCTAGCAGGAGGTACGCAGTATTTT,CSVEDLAGGTQYF
TRBV11-2,many,TRBJ2-1,-,TGTGCCAGCAGCTTAATGGGAGCGGCAGGTGGTGTCGGGGAGCAGTTCTTC,CASSLMGAAGGVGEQFF
TRBV6-1,many,TRBJ2-5,-,TGTGCCAGCCTTTTTGTGAGGGACACAGAGACCCAGTACTTC,CASLFVRDTETQYF
TRBV12-3/TRBV12-4,-,TRBJ2-7,-,TGTGCCAGCAGCGAAACGGGAGCTTCGAGGGGGCAGTACTTC,CASSETGASRGQYF
TRBV12-3/TRBV12-4,-,TRBJ2-2,-,TGTGCCAGCAGTTTAGCAGCGGGCCAGGGAAGCGCCGGGGAGCTGTTTTTT,CASSLAAGQGSAGELFF
TRBV30,few,TRBJ2-6,-,TGTGCCTGGAGTGTACCCGGGGCTGGGGCCAACGTCCTGACTTTC,CAWSVPGAGANVLTF
TRBV7-8,few,TRBJ2-3,TRBD2,TGTGCCAGCAGCACGGGGGAGCGGGGCACCACTTATACGCAGTATTTT,CASSTGERGTTYTQYF
TRBV4-2,-,TRBJ2-7,-,TGTGCCAGCAGCCCCGGGACCGAGCGAGAGCAGTACTTC,CASSPGTEREQYF
TRBV9,-,TRBJ2-5,-,TGTGCCAGCAGCGTAGCTATCAGTGAGACCCAGTACTTC,CASSVAISETQYF
TRBV7-2,-,TRBJ1-5,-,TGTGCCAGCAGCGTCGGCCGCAATCAGCCCCAGCATTTT,CASSVGRNQPQHF
TRBV11-2,-,TRBJ2-3,-,TGTGCCAGCGGCTTAGTCGCGAAAAGCACAGATACGCAGTATTTT,CASGLVAKSTDTQYF
TRBV5-1,few,TRBJ1-2,TRBD1,TGCGCCAGCAGCTTGGAGTCGGGGACAGGGGACGGCTACACCTTC,CASSLESGTGDGYTF
TRBV12-3/TRBV12-4,-,TRBJ1-3,-,TGTGCCAGCCTCACGCATAGCGGTGGAAACACCATATATTTT,CASLTHSGGNTIYF
TRBV3-1,many,TRBJ1-2,TRBD1,TGTGCCAGCAGCCCAACCCGGACAGGGGACTATGGCTACACCTTC,CASSPTRTGDYGYTF
TRBV7-2,few,TRBJ1-5,-,TGTGCCAGCAGCTCCCAAATCCTTCAGCCCCAGCATTTT,CASSSQILQPQHF
TRBV3-1,few,TRBJ1-6,TRBD1,TGTGCCAGCAGCCAGATCGACAGGGCTTCCTATAATTCACCCCTCCACTTT,CASSQIDRASYNSPLHF
TRBV7-2,-,TRBJ2-7,TRBD2,TGTGCCAGCAGGCCATCCGGGGCTAGCGGGGACTTCTACGAGCAGTACTTC,CASRPSGASGDFYEQYF
TRBV12-3/TRBV12-4,-,TRBJ2-3,TRBD2,TGTGCCAGCAGTTCGCTGGTCTCTAGCGGGTTCCCAGATACGCAGTATTTT,CASSSLVSSGFPDTQYF
TRBV29-1,-,TRBJ2-3,-,TGCAGCGCTGACGTTGGGTCTCCTCTCTTGGGAAACACAGATACGCAGTATTTT,CSADVGSPLLGNTDTQYF
TRBV11-3,few,TRBJ2-1,TRBD1,TGTGCCAGCAGCCCGGGACAGAGATGGAACAATGAGCAGTTCTTC,CASSPGQRWNNEQFF
TRBV11-2,few,TRBJ2-1,TRBD2,TGTGCCAGCAGCTATCCCAGGGGACTAGCGGGAGGGGCCAATTACAATGAGCAGTTCTTC,CASSYPRGLAGGANYNEQFF
TRBV5-1,-,TRBJ1-2,-,TGCGCCAGCAGCCCCATATATGGGGCCCTCGGCTATGGCTACACCTTC,CASSPIYGALGYGYTF
TRBV20-1,-,TRBJ2-1,TRBD2,TGCAGTGCTAGAGCCCTAGCGGATTACAATGAGCAGTTCTTC,CSARALADYNEQFF
TRBV12-3/TRBV12-4,-,TRBJ2-7,TRBD2,TGTGCCAGTATGACCGGGACTAGCATTTCCGAGCAGTACTTC,CASMTGTSISEQYF
TRBV5-1,-,TRBJ2-7,TRBD1,TGCGCCAGCAGCTGGGGACCCCGGGACAGGGGAGGACAGTACTTC,CASSWGPRDRGGQYF